These T cell receptor beta chains were read from a single sample in a study of T-cell memory formation after mild COVID-19. TCRdb itself ran the 5' RACE reads through MiXCR, one entry per CDR3 protein. The table has 350,000 or so distinct CDR3 sequences, 13% seen once. The sample comprised PBMCs or a T cell subset sorted from them (not recorded which). The receptor set was obtained from a man between 18 and 29 years old who had mild COVID-19 (a few samples of this study predate the infection). Cell type and time point are not known. CDR3s include the opening cysteine and the closing phenylalanine or tryptophan. Fields, in order: CDR3 length, V gene, CDR3 protein.

14 TRBV3-1 CASSREGQGETQYF
12 TRBV29-1 CSVEGRGGEQFF
15 TRBV6-6 CASSYPGKGSYEQYF
12 TRBV7-6 CASSLDLGELFF
14 TRBV6-1 CASSDQQGIDTQYF
17 TRBV9 CASGLHPRDKRTGELFF
20 TRBV5-1 CASSLSYVRRGANAYNEQFF
15 TRBV14 CASSDYRGANTEALF
14 TRBV7-9 CASSFEGPAGEAFF
14 TRBV4-2 CASSQPSTQETQYF
16 TRBV5-1 CASSLDSATRKDTQYF
15 TRBV10-3 CAISELGGRDTEAFF
14 TRBV12-3/TRBV12-4 CASSLWGGANVLTF
15 TRBV12-3/TRBV12-4 CASSRPGQIYNEQFF
16 TRBV2 CASRVFQGLLGNTIYF
14 TRBV11-2 CASSLTAGDTEAFF
15 TRBV27 CASSPQGVDTGELFF
16 TRBV6-2/TRBV6-3 CASSYSRAGATDTQYF
15 TRBV28 CASSSTGAGSTEAFF
14 TRBV4-3 CASSQDGADYGYTF
13 TRBV9 CASSEGAGDTQYF
14 TRBV18 CASSITGLNQPQHF
14 TRBV4-2 CASSQGYSNQPQHF
14 TRBV7-9 CASSLVAGGITQYF
14 TRBV25-1 CASTPSDKDNEQFF
14 TRBV3-1 CASSLVAGENIQYF
15 TRBV11-2 CASSLALSGGGTQYF
16 TRBV15 CATSSEQGWAKNIQYF
15 TRBV7-2 CASSPSGGAADTQYF
14 TRBV19 CASSSTRSYNEQFF
15 TRBV7-9 CASTPEVGGNYGYTF